These T cell receptor beta chains were read from a single sample in a study of siplizumab effects on memory and regulatory T cells. Some clones are missing from TCRdb's copy, which holds only in-frame ones; the method was immunoSEQ multiplex PCR. Here the sample spans about 100,000 clones, 75% to 95% being singletons. Sequenced material: CD4+ T cells sorted from blood. These receptors were obtained from a human donor in good health. Both conserved end residues are part of each CDR3. The D gene is left open where the match is weak. Not all rows give a size; the values are once, few, many and, for expanded clones, a class.

abundance	v_gene	d_gene	j_gene	len	CDR3aa	CDR3nt
.	TRBV2	TRBD2	TRBJ2-1	15	CASSERSGSYNEQFF	TGTGCCAGCAGTGAACGGAGCGGGAGTTACAATGAGCAGTTCTTC
.	TRBV29-1	.	TRBJ2-7	18	CSVELRGRVSIGNYEQYF	TGCAGCGTTGAACTTCGGGGCAGGGTCTCGATTGGGAACTACGAGCAGTACTTC
.	TRBV30	.	TRBJ2-5	13	CAWAQGRQETQYF	TGTGCCTGGGCACAGGGACGACAAGAGACCCAGTACTTC
.	TRBV2	TRBD2	TRBJ2-3	18	CASSEAWTSGGAPDTQYF	TGTGCCAGCAGTGAAGCCTGGACTAGCGGGGGGGCACCAGATACGCAGTATTTT
.	TRBV28	.	TRBJ2-1	17	CASSSIFRVSSYNEQFF	TGTGCCAGCAGTTCCATCTTCAGGGTGAGCTCCTACAATGAGCAGTTCTTC
.	TRBV5-4	.	TRBJ1-1	13	CASSSEPETEAFF	TGTGCCAGCAGCTCGGAACCGGAGACTGAAGCTTTCTTT
.	TRBV18	.	TRBJ1-1	18	CASSPAVFPGPMNTEAFF	TGTGCCAGCTCACCAGCTGTCTTCCCGGGACCAATGAACACTGAAGCTTTCTTT
.	TRBV27	.	TRBJ1-6	15	CASTVGGSYNSPLHF	TGTGCCAGCACCGTAGGGGGCTCCTATAATTCACCCCTCCACTTT
.	TRBV6-1	.	TRBJ2-6	18	CASSEASGVWPGANVLTF	TGTGCCAGCAGTGAAGCCTCAGGGGTTTGGCCTGGGGCCAACGTCCTGACTTTC
.	TRBV6-6	.	TRBJ1-5	13	CASSPGVGQPQHF	TGTGCCAGCAGTCCAGGGGTAGGTCAGCCCCAGCATTTT
.	TRBV6-5	TRBD2	TRBJ2-7	13	CASGRGVPYEQYF	TGTGCCAGCGGGCGGGGGGTTCCCTACGAGCAGTACTTC
.	TRBV10-3	TRBD2	TRBJ2-5	17	CATAPTPERGSQETQYF	TGTGCCACAGCCCCGACACCCGAGCGGGGGTCCCAAGAGACCCAGTACTTC
.	TRBV7-6	.	TRBJ2-2	13	CASEPGNTGELFF	TGTGCCAGTGAACCCGGGAACACCGGGGAGCTGTTTTTT
.	TRBV28	.	TRBJ1-5	16	CASRPMDTGISQPQHF	TGTGCCAGCAGGCCAATGGACACAGGTATAAGTCAGCCCCAGCATTTT
.	TRBV28	TRBD2	TRBJ2-1	15	CASSSTSGLANEQFF	TGTGCCAGCAGTTCCACCTCCGGACTAGCGAATGAGCAGTTCTTC
.	TRBV6-5	TRBD1	TRBJ1-1	15	CASSSRQGGDTEAFF	TGTGCCAGCAGTTCCCGACAGGGTGGGGACACTGAAGCTTTCTTT
.	TRBV6-5	.	TRBJ1-2	14	CASRPFNRLYGYTF	TGTGCCAGCCGGCCGTTTAACAGACTCTATGGCTACACCTTC
.	TRBV6-4	.	TRBJ1-1	15	CASSDTDRRITEAFF	TGTGCCAGCAGTGACACGGACAGACGCATTACTGAAGCTTTCTTT
.	TRBV29-1	.	TRBJ1-2	11	CSVVTNYGYTF	TGCAGCGTTGTTACTAACTATGGCTACACCTTC
.	TRBV4-2	TRBD1	TRBJ2-7	16	CASSPRPDRGPDEQYF	TGTGCCAGCAGCCCTCGCCCGGACAGGGGCCCAGATGAGCAGTACTTC
.	TRBV14	TRBD1	TRBJ2-1	16	CASSRYGTGFYNEQFF	TGTGCCAGCAGCCGATACGGGACAGGGTTCTACAATGAGCAGTTCTTC
.	TRBV5-4	TRBD1	TRBJ1-2	14	CASSEWDRNYGYTF	TGTGCCAGCAGCGAATGGGACAGAAACTATGGCTACACCTTC
.	TRBV7-6	.	TRBJ1-1	14	CASSLFGENTEAFF	TGTGCCAGCAGCTTATTCGGGGAGAACACTGAAGCTTTCTTT
.	TRBV6-6	.	TRBJ2-1	15	CASSYGGSSYNEQFF	TGTGCCAGCAGTTACGGGGGGAGCTCCTACAATGAGCAGTTCTTC
.	TRBV27	.	TRBJ1-2	12	CASSSTQGGYTF	TGTGCCAGCAGTTCGACCCAGGGAGGCTACACCTTC
.	TRBV7-2	TRBD1	TRBJ1-2	17	CASSLSQGAWGNYGYTF	TGTGCCAGCAGCTTATCGCAGGGGGCTTGGGGTAACTATGGCTACACCTTC
.	TRBV27	.	TRBJ1-4	13	CASSFRLNEKLFF	TGTGCCAGCAGTTTTCGTTTGAATGAAAAACTGTTTTTT
few	TRBV2	TRBD1	TRBJ1-5	16	CASSDQAGGINQPQHF	TGTGCCAGCAGTGATCAGGCAGGGGGGATTAATCAGCCCCAGCATTTT
.	TRBV5-1	.	TRBJ1-1	14	CASSFTGSNTEAFF	TGCGCCAGCAGCTTCACAGGGAGCAACACTGAAGCTTTCTTT
.	TRBV19	.	TRBJ1-5	17	CASSIGGLGGGNQPQHF	TGTGCCAGTAGTATAGGTGGGTTGGGGGGCGGCAATCAGCCCCAGCATTTT
.	TRBV11-2	TRBD1	TRBJ2-2	14	CASSPYRGSGELFF	TGTGCCAGCAGCCCTTACAGGGGGAGCGGGGAGCTGTTTTTT
once	TRBV2	.	TRBJ1-3	15	CASSPGRISGNTIYF	TGTGCCAGCAGCCCAGGACGGATCTCTGGAAACACCATATATTTT
few	TRBV11-3	.	TRBJ2-1	13	CASSLVVWGEQFF	TGTGCCAGCAGCTTAGTCGTGTGGGGGGAGCAGTTCTTC
.	TRBV9	.	TRBJ2-6	14	CASSLNSGANVLTF	TGTGCCAGCAGCTTGAACTCTGGGGCCAACGTCCTGACTTTC
.	TRBV7-9	.	TRBJ2-7	16	CASSSRNNHGGYEQYF	TGTGCCAGCAGCTCTAGGAACAACCATGGGGGCTACGAGCAGTACTTC
.	TRBV23-1	.	TRBJ1-1	12	CASSQGGVEAFF	TGCGCCAGCAGTCAGGGAGGGGTTGAGGCTTTCTTT
.	TRBV27	TRBD1	TRBJ2-2	18	CASTSPSGGQGYTGELFF	TGTGCCAGCACCTCACCCTCGGGGGGACAGGGATACACCGGGGAGCTGTTTTTT
.	TRBV5-5	TRBD1	TRBJ1-2	14	CASSDGTGGLGYTF	TGTGCCAGCAGTGATGGGACAGGGGGCTTAGGCTACACCTTC
.	TRBV6-1	.	TRBJ1-2	11	CASGGNYGYTF	TGTGCCAGCGGAGGTAACTATGGCTACACCTTC
.	TRBV30	.	TRBJ1-2	12	CAWGGLGGGYTF	TGTGCCTGGGGAGGGTTGGGTGGTGGCTACACCTTC
.	TRBV9	TRBD1	TRBJ2-7	14	CASSATGVINEQYF	TGTGCCAGCAGCGCGACAGGGGTTATCAACGAGCAGTACTTC
.	TRBV10-2	TRBD2	TRBJ2-1	17	CASDPASGGSPNNEQFF	TGCGCCAGCGACCCGGCTAGCGGGGGGTCCCCCAACAATGAGCAGTTCTTC
once	TRBV10-2	TRBD2	TRBJ2-1	12	CASNSGGGEQFF	TGCGCCAGCAATAGCGGGGGGGGCGAGCAGTTCTTC
.	TRBV4-1	TRBD1	TRBJ1-1	16	CASSPLPGGGLTEAFF	TGCGCCAGCAGTCCCCTGCCAGGGGGGGGCTTGACTGAAGCTTTCTTT
.	TRBV7-9	.	TRBJ1-3	12	CASSFQGNTIYF	TGTGCCAGCAGCTTCCAGGGAAACACCATATATTTT
.	TRBV29-1	.	TRBJ2-7	13	CSAKGRGSYEQYF	TGCAGCGCCAAGGGCAGGGGCTCCTACGAGCAGTACTTC
few	TRBV5-1	.	TRBJ1-1	15	CASSLERRGYTEAFF	TGCGCCAGCAGCTTGGAGAGACGTGGATACACTGAAGCTTTCTTT
.	TRBV9	.	TRBJ1-2	15	CASSAYDQGGYGYTF	TGTGCCAGCAGCGCCTACGACCAGGGTGGCTATGGCTACACCTTC
.	TRBV10-1	.	TRBJ2-3	12	CAIDREGDTQYF	TGCGCCATCGACAGAGAGGGAGATACGCAGTATTTT
few	TRBV18	.	TRBJ1-1	13	CASSPSLDKEAFF	TGTGCCAGCTCACCGTCCCTGGACAAGGAAGCTTTCTTT
.	TRBV28	.	TRBJ1-2	14	CASSPGTEPYGYTF	TGTGCCAGCAGTCCCGGGACGGAGCCCTATGGCTACACCTTC
once	TRBV6-5	TRBD1	TRBJ2-3	15	CASSSPTGDTDTQYF	TGTGCCAGCAGTTCCCCGACAGGGGACACAGATACGCAGTATTTT
.	TRBV9	.	TRBJ1-3	16	CASSAPGTASGNTIYF	TGTGCCAGCAGCGCCCCCGGGACGGCCTCTGGAAACACCATATATTTT
few	TRBV12-2	.	TRBJ1-2	16	CASRPRWQVRIYGYTF	TGTGCAAGTCGCCCGCGGTGGCAGGTACGGATCTATGGCTACACCTTC
once	TRBV5-4	.	TRBJ1-2	15	CASSTNTRGPYGYTF	TGTGCCAGCAGCACTAATACAAGGGGCCCCTATGGCTACACCTTC
.	TRBV19	TRBD2	TRBJ2-3	16	CASSPGLARSTDTQYF	TGTGCCAGTAGTCCTGGACTAGCGAGGAGCACAGATACGCAGTATTTT
.	TRBV5-6	.	TRBJ2-7	14	CASSNQGRHYEQYF	TGTGCCAGCAGTAATCAGGGGAGGCACTACGAGCAGTACTTC
.	TRBV19	TRBD1	TRBJ2-5	15	CASSGGTGLRETQYF	TGTGCCAGTAGTGGCGGGACAGGGCTTCGAGAGACCCAGTACTTC
.	TRBV9	.	TRBJ1-6	14	CASSDQGQGSPLHF	TGTGCCAGCAGCGACCAGGGGCAGGGGTCACCCCTCCACTTT